The 10 T cell receptor beta chains below come from one sample, sequenced in a study of blood T cell repertoires in COVID-19. The method was immunoSEQ multiplex PCR; TCRdb's version includes in-frame clones alone and lacks a portion of them. The sample has some 110,000 clones; approximately 87% are singletons. The sample consisted of peripheral blood. Receptors were obtained from a man aged 65 to 79 who had recovered from COVID-19.

This chain connects TRBV10-2 to TRBJ2-1; a weak D match, TRBD1 (6 bases). Trimming left V 7 bases short and J 10 bases short, with 11 bases between. The CDR3 covers 11 residues. Germline loops: CDR1 WSHSY, CDR2 SAAADI. The CDR3 DNA sequence: TGCGCCAGCAAGCAGGGGCTAGAGCAGTTCTTC. It codes for CASKQGLEQFF.

J is TRBJ1-1 and V is TRBV6-7, with a tentative D call TRBD1 (6 bases). TRBV6-7 falls under the ORF class, with uncertain function. V gave up 3 bases and J gave up 5 bases, with 19 bases separating them. There are 16 residues in the CDR3. CDR3 residues: CASSYSGTKKGTEAFF. For the CDR3, the DNA is TGTGCCAGCAGTTATTCCGGGACAAAGAAAGGGACTGAAGCTTTCTTT.

The gene calls are TRBV12-3 or TRBV12-4 and TRBJ1-6; tentative D call: TRBD1 (6 bases). V was cut by 6 bases and J by 10 bases, with 13 bases left in between. This CDR3 comprises 13 residues. Here the CDR3 reads CASSMTGGSPLHF. Written as DNA, the CDR3 is TGTGCCAGCAGCATGACAGGTGGCTCACCCCTCCACTTT.

This clone was seen a single time. V is TRBV18 and J is TRBJ1-6; no clear D gene. This CDR3 comprises 14 residues. The V and J ends lost 2 bases and 7 bases respectively, with 9 bases between them. The germline gives CDR1 KGHSH, CDR2 LQKENI. The CDR3 nucleotides read TGTGCCAGCTCACCAGCGGGGTCAAATTCACCCCTCCACTTT. The encoded protein is CASSPAGSNSPLHF.

This clone was detected only a few times. The rearrangement joins TRBV5-1 to TRBJ2-5, with D perhaps TRBD2 (6 bases). The ends were cut back, 0 bases at V and 5 bases at J, with 11 bases in the middle. In germline, CDR1 is SGHRS, CDR2 YFSETQ. This CDR3 is built from 14 residues. The DNA for the CDR3 is TGCGCCAGCAGCTTGGTTGCGGGGTCGGAGACCCAGTACTTC. Translating gives CASSLVAGSETQYF.

V gene TRBV30 combines with J gene TRBJ1-6; D may be TRBD1 (6 bases). With 2 bases removed from V and 4 bases from J, the gap between germline ends came to 15 bases. There are 16 residues in the CDR3. CDR1 and CDR2 from the germline V gene are GTSNPN and SVGIG (reference sequence). The CDR3 loop is CAWSTGTRDYNSPLHF. In DNA, the CDR3 is TGTGCCTGGAGTACCGGGACACGCGATTATAATTCACCCCTCCACTTT.

The gene calls are TRBV28 and TRBJ2-1; D uncertain. The V and J ends lost 5 bases and 4 bases respectively, with 15 bases between them. CDR1 MDHEN and CDR2 SYDVKM come from the germline V gene. CDR3 size: 15 residues. The CDR3 reads CASSPPNSLYNEQFF. The CDR3 nucleotides are TGTGCCAGCAGTCCCCCTAACTCGTTATACAATGAGCAGTTCTTC. Filled out from reference TRBV28 and TRBJ2-1, the complete variable domain reads DVKVTQSSRYLVKRTGEKVFLECVQDMDHENMFWYRQDPGLGLRLIYFSYDVKMKEKGDIPEGYSVSREKKERFSLILESASTNQTSMYLCASSPPNSLYNEQFFGPGTRLTVL.

This clone was counted a few times. The chain employs TRBV19 and TRBJ1-6, with D perhaps matching TRBD1 (6 bases). Trimming cost V 6 bases and J 7 bases, with 13 bases left between them. Germline loops: CDR1 LNHDA, CDR2 SQIVND (reference sequence). The CDR3 contains 14 residues. DNA of the CDR3: TGTGCCAGTAGCGGCCGTAGGGGGAATTCACCCCTCCACTTT. This codes for CASSGRRGNSPLHF.

J is TRBJ1-1 and V is TRBV3-1 (or the pseudogene TRBV3-2); TRBD1 might be the D (6 bases). Trimming removed 0 bases from V and 7 bases from J, with 15 bases in between. The CDR3 totals 15 residues. CDR1 and CDR2 from the germline V gene are LGHDT and YNNKEL (reference sequence). In DNA form, the CDR3 reads TGTGCCAGCAGCCAAGATCTAAGGGGGAGCGGTGAAGCTTTCTTT. Translated, it gives CASSQDLRGSGEAFF.

The chain's CDR3 is CASSLGASYGYTF. CDR3 nucleotide sequence: TGTGCCAGCAGCCTGGGGGCGAGCTATGGCTACACCTTC. The rearrangement uses TRBV7-6 and TRBJ1-2; tentative D call: TRBD1 (6 bases). The CDR3 has 13 amino acids. CDR1 is SGHVS, CDR2 FNYEAQ, per germline. V dropped 5 bases and J dropped 4 bases, with 11 bases sitting between them.